The 20 T cell receptor beta chains in this list originate from one sample, sequenced in a study of blood T cells in healthy people across ages. It was with a sample-barcoded 5' primer and a J-beta primer mix that a second PCR of roughly 6 to 12 cycles was run. Via MiXCR, TCRdb re-called the 5' RACE reads, giving one row per CDR3 protein. Of more than 700,000 distinct CDR3 sequences listed, roughly 53% were seen once; the top ten hold about 42%. The sample taken for sequencing was blood. Every receptor here comes from a man older than 75 in good health.

The rearrangement links TRBV11-2 to TRBJ2-3, with 10 bases aligning to TRBD2. Looked up from germline, CDR1 is SGHAT and CDR2 is FQNNGV. Losses at the gene ends were 2 bases for V and 6 bases for J; bases not matched to a gene: 8. The CDR3 covers 16 residues. CDR3 DNA sequence: TGTGCCAGCAGCTTATATAGACTAGCGGGCGGGGATACGCAGTATTTT. This encodes CASSLYRLAGGDTQYF.

In its sample, this clonotype was seen a few times. The CDR3: CATSEREKYEQYF. CDR3 sequence (DNA): TGTGCCACTTCCGAGCGGGAGAAGTACGAGCAGTACTTC. The chain uses TRBV2 and TRBJ2-7; 8 bases fit TRBD2. With 10 bases clipped from V and 4 bases from J, the junction kept 9 bases outside the gene matches. The CDR3 covers 13 residues. Germline V gene data show CDR1 as SNHLY and CDR2 as FYNNEI.

The V gene is TRBV6-5, the J gene TRBJ2-7, with a tentative D call TRBD2 (5 bases). The CDR3 is 13 amino acids. With 11 bases removed from V and 0 bases from J, the gap between germline ends came to 14 bases. Germline assignment: CDR1 MNHEY and CDR2 SVGAGI. The CDR3 loop is CAGGGPYSYEQYF. DNA of the CDR3: TGTGCCGGCGGCGGGCCGTACTCCTACGAGCAGTACTTC.

This chain connects TRBV27 to TRBJ1-1, with TRBD1 as a possible D gene (5 bases). CDR3 length: 14 residues. The germline V and J ends were trimmed by 4 bases and 6 bases, with 15 bases remaining between them. Germline CDR1 and CDR2: MNHEY and SMNVEV (reference sequence). CDR3 sequence (DNA): TGTGCCAGCAGTTCCCTGTCCAGGGAGGCTGAAGCTTTCTTT. This codes for CASSSLSREAEAFF.

The gene calls are TRBV20-1 and TRBJ2-5; D might be TRBD2 (6 bases). Germline V gene data show CDR1 as DFQATT and CDR2 as SNEGSKA (reference sequence). The CDR3 has 11 residues. Trimming left V 6 bases short and J 5 bases short, with 10 bases between. CDR3 coding DNA: TGCAGTGCCGCCCGGGAGGAGACCCAGTACTTC. Protein: CSAAREETQYF.

V is TRBV28 and J is TRBJ1-2; D gene uncertain. CDR1 is MDHEN and CDR2 is SYDVKM in the germline V gene. V was trimmed by 3 bases and J by 7 bases, leaving 9 bases between them. CDR3 length: 12 residues. The CDR3 sequence is CASSFGVTGYTF. The CDR3 coding sequence is TGTGCCAGCAGTTTTGGGGTTACTGGCTACACCTTC.

V and J are TRBV20-1 and TRBJ2-1, with 8 bases lining up with TRBD2. CDR1 and CDR2 (germline): DFQATT, SNEGSKA (reference sequence). The CDR3 runs to 16 residues. V was clipped by 1 base and J by 0 bases; unmatched bases: 5. This chain's CDR3 is CSARATSASSYNEQFF. The CDR3 region has the DNA TGCAGTGCTAGAGCGACTAGCGCCAGCTCCTACAATGAGCAGTTCTTC.

The rearrangement links TRBV4-1 to TRBJ2-2; TRBD1 agrees at 7 bases. CDR1 is MGHRA and CDR2 is YSYEKL in the germline V gene. The trim removed 2 bases at V and 5 bases at J, leaving 8 bases unmatched. This CDR3 has 16 amino acids. CDR3 sequence: CASSQPRQGRTGELFF. In nucleotides, the CDR3 is TGCGCCAGCAGCCAACCCAGACAGGGAAGAACCGGGGAGCTGTTTTTT.

The chain uses TRBV24-1 and TRBJ2-1; TRBD2 aligns across 14 bases. The ends lost 4 bases at V and 7 bases at J; junction bases unmatched: 5. The CDR3 loop spans 16 amino acids. Germline loops: CDR1 KGHDR, CDR2 SFDVKD. The CDR3 nucleotides are TGTGCCACCAGTGACCCCGGGACTAGCGGGAGTAATGAGCAGTTCTTC. This codes for CATSDPGTSGSNEQFF.

The chain uses TRBV29-1 and TRBJ2-5, with 7 positions matching TRBD2. TRBJ2-4 explains the end of the DNA better; the J call may be wrong. Germline-derived CDR1 and CDR2 are SQVTM and ANQGSEA. The CDR3 runs to 12 residues. The CDR3 region is CSVCPGGDIQYF. CDR3 nucleotide sequence: TGCAGCGTTTGTCCTGGGGGGGACATTCAGTACTTC.

The V and J genes are TRBV4-2 and TRBJ1-2; 8 bases are shared with TRBD1. The length of the CDR3 is 18 residues. CDR1 and CDR2 from the germline V gene are LGHNA and YNFKEQ. The V gene end was trimmed by 2 bases and the J gene end by 4 bases; junction bases not matched to a gene: 15. The CDR3 reads CASSQFATQGARSYGYTF. CDR3 DNA sequence: TGTGCCAGCAGCCAATTTGCCACGCAGGGGGCTCGTAGCTATGGCTACACCTTC.

This clonotype was found a few times. The chain uses TRBV29-1 and TRBJ2-5; possible D gene TRBD1, 5 bases. This CDR3 comprises 12 residues. Looked up from germline, CDR1 is SQVTM and CDR2 is ANQGSEA. The V and J ends lost 7 bases and 1 base respectively, with 10 bases between them. The DNA for the CDR3 is TGCAGCGCTCGACAGTTCCAAGAGACCCAGTACTTC. This encodes CSARQFQETQYF. The variable domain in full, completed from reference TRBV29-1 and TRBJ2-5, reads SAVISQKPSRDICQRGTSLTIQCQVDSQVTMMFWYRQQPGQSLTLIATANQGSEATYESGFVIDKFPISRPNLTFSTLTVSNMSPEDSSIYLCSARQFQETQYFGPGTRLLVL.

As for this clonotype: Possible read error: a much larger clone is one base away. The V gene is TRBV6-1, the J gene TRBJ2-7; perhaps D is TRBD1 or TRBD2 (5 bases each). The CDR3 runs to 16 residues. The germline V gene encodes CDR1 MNHNS and CDR2 SASEGT. The CDR3: CASSDGGAASSYGQYF. The CDR3, as DNA: TGTGCCAGCAGTGATGGGGGAGCGGCCAGCTCCTACGGGCAGTACTTC.

The J gene is TRBJ2-4, the V gene TRBV6-5; 10 bases map to TRBD1. Germline CDR1 MNHEY, CDR2 SVGAGI. The CDR3 consists of 14 residues. V lost 6 bases to trimming and J lost 8 bases; unmatched junction nucleotides: 7. DNA for the CDR3: TGTGCCAGCAGGGTGACAGGGGGCGAATACATTCAGTACTTC. Its translation: CASRVTGGEYIQYF.

This CDR3 is CASSVQGGIVTDTQYF. CDR3 sequence (DNA): TGTGCCAGCAGTGTACAGGGAGGGATCGTCACAGATACGCAGTATTTT. V usage is TRBV27 and J usage is TRBJ2-3, with a possible D match to TRBD2 (7 bases). This CDR3 is 16 amino acids long. Looked up from germline, CDR1 is MNHEY and CDR2 is SMNVEV (reference sequence). V was cut by 5 bases and J by 2 bases, with 17 bases left in between.

The chain recombines TRBV20-1 with TRBJ2-1; tentative D call: TRBD2 (5 bases). CDR3 length equals 14 residues. The germline V gene has CDR1 DFQATT and CDR2 SNEGSKA (reference sequence). With 6 bases removed from V and 1 base from J, the gap between germline ends came to 13 bases. Here the CDR3 DNA reads TGCAGTGCAAAGAGGGCCAGGTCCTACAATGAGCAGTTCTTC. Its protein product is CSAKRARSYNEQFF.

The chain couples TRBV11-1 to TRBJ1-1; 7 bases map to TRBD1. The V gene end was trimmed by 5 bases and the J gene end by 12 bases; junction bases not matched to a gene: 9. The CDR3 loop spans 12 amino acids. Germline V lookup: CDR1 SGHAT, CDR2 FQDESV (reference sequence). CDR3 sequence reads: CASSVNRGRSFF. DNA of the CDR3: TGTGCCAGCAGCGTGAACAGGGGTAGATCTTTCTTT.

The V gene is TRBV20-1, the J gene TRBJ2-3; 13 nucleotides align to TRBD2. J lost 5 bases, V lost 5 bases, and 13 bases had no gene match. Germline values: CDR1 DFQATT, CDR2 SNEGSKA (reference sequence). This CDR3 comprises 17 residues. The CDR3 bases are TGCAGTGCTGCCCGAGCCGGACTAGCGGGAGTGGAAGATACGCAGTATTTT. It codes for CSAARAGLAGVEDTQYF.

This clonotype showed up just a few times. V and J are TRBV12-3 or TRBV12-4 and TRBJ2-3, with 7 positions matching TRBD1. Germline trimming cut 1 base from V and 14 bases from J; bases unmatched to any gene: 18. This CDR3 is built from 16 residues. CDR3 sequence (DNA): TGTGCCAGCAGTTTAGTCCCGGGACAGAAGCACAGATACGCGTATTTT. Encoded protein: CASSLVPGQKHRYAYF.

Only a few counts were recorded for this clonotype. The rearrangement uses TRBV20-1 and TRBJ2-1, with D unclear. The V end was cut by 6 bases, the J end by 4 bases, with 13 bases between. Germline V gene data show CDR1 as DFQATT and CDR2 as SNEGSKA (reference sequence). The CDR3 has 13 residues. Here the CDR3 reads CSAKRLLYNEQFF. Here the CDR3 DNA reads TGCAGTGCGAAGAGGCTGTTATACAATGAGCAGTTCTTC.